This TCR beta chain emerged from a study of cytomegalovirus exposure and HLA in healthy donors. On the study more broadly: Of around 410 genotyped donors, about 81% grouped in the Caucasian-associated ancestry cluster.

This PCR relied on a set of 60 Vbeta primers and 13 Jbeta primers. Method: immunoSEQ multiplex PCR; TCRdb's copy keeps in-frame clones and lacks some. The sample contains some 70,000 clones, approximately 72% of which appear only once. Germline V gene data show CDR1 as GTSNPN and CDR2 as SVGIG (reference sequence). Trimming took 3 bases from V and 8 from J, leaving 16 bases between them. There are 13 residues in the CDR3. The source of this sequence is a woman in her twenties or thirties in good health and CMV-seronegative. The V gene is TRBV30, the J gene TRBJ1-2, with D possibly TRBD1 on 6 matching bases. Sequenced input: PBMCs. CDR3 in DNA: TGTGCCTGGAGCCTCGGCAGGGGATTAGGCTACACCTTC. This sequence encodes CAWSLGRGLGYTF.